One sample yielded the 19 T cell receptor beta chains listed below, sequenced in a study of vaccination and CD4 T cells after COVID-19. Treatment defined: approximately 9-day PBMC culture with coronavirus spike peptide pools or control peptides (ViraFEST assay). Sequencing of the DNA from cultured CD4+ T cells was carried out with the Oncomine TCR Beta short-read assay. Using its own MiXCR run on the PCR reads, TCRdb lists one record per CDR3 protein. This table has about 10,000 distinct CDR3 sequences, 32% appearing once. Their recognized antigens are unknown. Here the sequenced sample was CD4+ T cells from blood, cultured in vitro, taken after SARS-CoV-2 vaccination. The receptors stem from a human donor who had recovered from COVID-19.

The sample holds a few counts of this clonotype. J is TRBJ1-1 and V is TRBV2, with D unclear. Germline V gives CDR1 SNHLY, CDR2 FYNNEI. The CDR3 has 14 amino acids. The V end lost 5 bases, the J end lost 5 bases, and 15 bases lay between the germline ends. The CDR3 sequence: CASSSLYRETEAFF. The CDR3 nucleotides are TGTGCCAGCAGTAGTTTGTACAGAGAAACTGAAGCTTTCTTT. The entire variable domain, with the rest obtained from reference TRBV2 and TRBJ1-1, is as follows: EPEVTQTPSHQVTQMGQEVILRCVPISNHLYFYWYRQILGQKVEFLVSFYNNEISEKSEIFDDQFSVERPDGSNFTLKIRSTKLEDSAMYFCASSSLYRETEAFFGQGTRLTVV.

The CDR3 DNA reads as TGTGCCAGCAGCTTGGCCAGCCTCACAGATACGCAGTATTTT. Translation gives CASSLASLTDTQYF. The rearrangement joins TRBV5-4 to TRBJ2-3; the D is unclear. Germline loops: CDR1 SGHNT, CDR2 YYREEE (reference sequence). V shed 0 bases and J shed 2 bases, with 7 bases lying between them. CDR3 size: 14 residues.

By frequency in the sample, this clonotype is medium-sized (0.01 to 0.1%). The chain uses TRBV20-1 and TRBJ1-2; TRBD1 matches at 9 bases. The length of the CDR3 is 12 residues. Germline assignment: CDR1 DFQATT and CDR2 SNEGSKA (reference sequence). The ends lost 3 bases at V and 8 bases at J; junction bases unmatched: 4. The CDR3 loop reads CSARRTGDGYTF. CDR3 sequence (DNA): TGCAGTGCTAGGAGGACAGGGGACGGCTACACCTTC.

This sequence joins TRBV7-9 and TRBJ2-3; D is perhaps TRBD1 or TRBD2 (7 bases each). V was shortened by 1 base and J by 0 bases, with 14 bases between the two germline ends. This CDR3 has 17 amino acids. Germline V CDR1 and CDR2: SEHNR, FQNEAQ (reference sequence). This chain's CDR3 is CASSLGDSGASTDTQYF. Written as DNA, the CDR3 is TGTGCCAGCAGCTTAGGGGACAGCGGGGCTAGCACAGATACGCAGTATTTT.

The chain links TRBV5-6 to TRBJ2-3, with TRBD1 as a possible D gene (5 bases). This CDR3 spans 14 amino acids. V lost 1 base and J lost 6, with 12 bases in between. CDR1 is SGHDT, CDR2 YYEEEE, per germline. CDR3 amino acids: CASSLLGVGDTQYF. The CDR3 coding sequence is TGTGCCAGCAGCTTGTTAGGGGTAGGGGATACGCAGTATTTT.

V is TRBV6-5 and J is TRBJ1-6; 8 bases map to TRBD1. The CDR3 is made up of 17 amino acids. Germline trimming cut 2 bases from V and 5 bases from J; bases unmatched to any gene: 8. Germline V gene sequence: CDR1 MNHEY, CDR2 SVGAGI. The CDR3 DNA follows: TGTGCCAGCAGTTACGGGACAGGCCAACCTCATAATTCACCCCTCCACTTT. It encodes CASSYGTGQPHNSPLHF.

This chain joins TRBV2 and TRBJ1-5, with D possibly matching TRBD1 (5 bases). Germline CDR1 and CDR2: SNHLY and FYNNEI. Between the trimmed V and J ends, which lost 3 bases and 4 bases, there was a span of 16 bases. The CDR3 totals 16 residues. The CDR3 reads CASSDMRGRLNQPQHF. The CDR3 bases are TGTGCCAGCAGTGATATGAGGGGACGGCTAAATCAGCCCCAGCATTTT.

This clonotype has just a few counts. The chain couples TRBV6-5 to TRBJ2-6; a weak D match, TRBD2 (5 bases). Trimming pared 1 base from V and 0 bases from J, leaving 7 bases between. CDR3 length: 16 residues. Germline V CDR1 and CDR2: MNHEY, SVGAGI. Here the CDR3 reads CASSYWSGSGANVLTF. The DNA for the CDR3 is TGTGCCAGCAGTTACTGGAGCGGCTCTGGGGCCAACGTCCTGACTTTC.

This clonotype was observed a handful of times. The chain is built from TRBV27 and TRBJ1-5; no reliable D call. V was clipped by 5 bases and J by 4 bases, with 9 bases between them. The CDR3 consists of 13 residues. Germline assignment: CDR1 MNHEY and CDR2 SMNVEV (reference sequence). CDR3 amino acids: CASSINENQPQHF. The CDR3 coding sequence is TGTGCCAGCAGTATCAACGAAAATCAGCCCCAGCATTTT.

V gene TRBV29-1 combines with J gene TRBJ1-2; D gene unclear. Germline-derived CDR1 and CDR2 are SQVTM and ANQGSEA. Trimming stripped 4 bases from V and 3 bases from J, with 15 bases between. The CDR3 is 14 amino acids. The CDR3 DNA is TGCAGCGTTGCCCGGGATCGGGCTGACTATGGCTACACCTTC. It encodes CSVARDRADYGYTF. The variable domain in full, with the rest retrieved from reference TRBV29-1 and TRBJ1-2, is SAVISQKPSRDICQRGTSLTIQCQVDSQVTMMFWYRQQPGQSLTLIATANQGSEATYESGFVIDKFPISRPNLTFSTLTVSNMSPEDSSIYLCSVARDRADYGYTFGSGTRLTVV.

The chain joins TRBV27 to TRBJ2-5; D is perhaps TRBD2 (6 bases). CDR1 is MNHEY, CDR2 SMNVEV, per germline (reference sequence). The V end was cut by 3 bases, the J end by 4 bases, with 6 bases between. The CDR3 length is 12 residues. CDR3 region: CASSFGGETQYF. The CDR3 bases are TGTGCCAGCAGTTTCGGGGGAGAGACCCAGTACTTC.

Only a few counts were recorded for this clonotype. This sequence joins TRBV6-1 and TRBJ2-3; D may be TRBD2 (6 bases). Germline CDR1 reads MNHNS; CDR2 reads SASEGT. The V and J ends lost 6 bases and 3 bases respectively, with 10 bases between them. The CDR3 is 13 residues long. The CDR3 nucleotides are TGTGCCAGCAGAACCGCGGGGACAGATACGCAGTATTTT. Protein: CASRTAGTDTQYF.

The rearrangement uses TRBV29-1 and TRBJ2-7, with D unclear. The CDR3 runs 11 residues. Trimming stripped 5 bases from V and 6 bases from J, with 11 bases between. Germline CDR1 is SQVTM and CDR2 is ANQGSEA. In nucleotides, the CDR3 is TGCAGCGTTAAGTGGCGGTTCGAGCAGTACTTC. It translates to CSVKWRFEQYF.

CDR3 in amino acids: CSARDTRSSYNEQFF. The CDR3 DNA follows: TGCAGTGCTAGAGATACACGGAGCTCCTACAATGAGCAGTTCTTC. The chain links TRBV20-1 to TRBJ2-1; D is ambiguous. Trimming took 0 bases from V and 0 from J, leaving 9 bases between them. The CDR3 is made up of 15 amino acids. Per germline, CDR1 DFQATT and CDR2 SNEGSKA (reference sequence).

The chain has TRBV2 and TRBJ2-2; D ambiguous. V lost 6 bases and J 2 bases, leaving 7 bases between the germline ends. The germline V gene encodes CDR1 SNHLY and CDR2 FYNNEI. This CDR3 has 13 amino acids. DNA for the CDR3: TGTGCCAGCAGCCGAGGCAACACCGGGGAGCTGTTTTTT. Translating it yields CASSRGNTGELFF.

The rearrangement uses TRBV28 and TRBJ2-3; no clear D. V was trimmed by 3 bases and J by 6 bases, leaving 7 bases between them. The CDR3 contains 12 residues. Germline lookup yields CDR1 MDHEN and CDR2 SYDVKM. Here the CDR3 reads CASSFVWDTQYF. CDR3 sequence (DNA): TGTGCCAGCAGTTTTGTGTGGGATACGCAGTATTTT.

This clonotype occurred a few times. This chain connects TRBV27 to TRBJ2-3; 11 bases match TRBD2. CDR3 length: 15 amino acids. The germline V gene has CDR1 MNHEY and CDR2 SMNVEV (reference sequence). V lost 4 bases to trimming and J lost 2 bases; unmatched junction nucleotides: 2. CDR3 bases: TGTGCCAGCAGTTCGACTAGCGGGAACACAGATACGCAGTATTTT. As protein: CASSSTSGNTDTQYF.

This clonotype was picked up a small number of times. V usage is TRBV20-1 and J usage is TRBJ2-5; D is possibly TRBD2 (6 bases). Germline CDR1 is DFQATT and CDR2 is SNEGSKA (reference sequence). Trimming took off 6 bases at V and 7 bases at J, with 18 bases between the two ends. This CDR3 is 13 amino acids long. CDR3: CSAPRTPGVTQYF. Here the CDR3 DNA reads TGCAGTGCCCCCCGGACACCGGGGGTGACCCAGTACTTC.

The V and J genes are TRBV24-1 and TRBJ2-1, with D uncertain. The CDR3 extends over 13 amino acids. V lost 3 bases to trimming and J lost 15 bases, with 17 bases between them. CDR1 is KGHDR and CDR2 is SFDVKD in the germline V gene. The CDR3 reads CATSDRSLPERFF. The CDR3 DNA is TGTGCCACCAGTGATCGTTCCTTACCGGAGAGGTTCTTC.